This is a list of T cell receptor beta chains from one sample in a study of blood T cell repertoires in COVID-19. Profiled with immunoSEQ multiplex PCR; TCRdb holds only in-frame clones, not every one. In the table there are roughly 230,000 clones, roughly 89% of which are singletons. Sequences were obtained from peripheral blood. All receptors derive from a woman aged 55-69 years with COVID-19, enrolled during active disease. Each CDR3 is given with its conserved first and last residue. Each record gives: J gene, V gene, CDR3 protein.

>TRBJ1-6|TRBV27
CASSQNRGNPYNSPLHF
>TRBJ1-2|TRBV19
CASSIEGAGYTF
>TRBJ1-1|TRBV7-2
CASSLGRGPENTEAFF
>TRBJ2-2|TRBV19
CASSGTTNTGELFF
>TRBJ1-2|TRBV29-1
CSSGEEYGYTF
>TRBJ2-7|TRBV5-1
CASSLGRDRDEQYF
>TRBJ1-6|TRBV5-1
CASSLEGQSISPLHF
>TRBJ1-1|TRBV4-1
CASSQVRSQGVNTEAFF
>TRBJ1-1|TRBV6-5
CASRDRGQAEAFF
>TRBJ1-1|TRBV4-3
CASSQSYRNTEAFF
>TRBJ1-1|TRBV6-5
CASSPGGAWNTEAFF
>TRBJ1-2|TRBV5-4
CASSLRDRGSYGYTF
>TRBJ2-7|TRBV27
CASRDDAGSPYEQYF
>TRBJ1-5|TRBV7-8
CASSNKTGDRAQPQHF
>TRBJ1-1|TRBV19
CASSDVRQSMNTEAFF
>TRBJ1-2|TRBV15
CATSRDASYGYTF
>TRBJ2-2|TRBV3-1/TRBV3-2
CASSSWTGDTGELFF
>TRBJ1-1|TRBV5-8
CASSLGARVNTEAFF
>TRBJ2-7|TRBV13
CASSLEASGRVGEQYF
>TRBJ1-2|TRBV6-5
CASSYGRQGNYGYTF
>TRBJ2-5|TRBV6-4
CASSERGGPRETQYF
>TRBJ2-5|TRBV7-2
CASSSSGSNQETQYF
>TRBJ2-7|TRBV6-2/TRBV6-3
CASSRTGDSYEQYF
>TRBJ1-5|TRBV7-2
CASSLGQSYNQPQHF
>TRBJ2-1|TRBV9
CASSVGLSVRGLGNSNEQFF
>TRBJ2-1|TRBV19
CASREADSSYNEQFF
>TRBJ2-5|TRBV2
CASSGSRLAASEWPPQETQYF
>TRBJ2-2|TRBV6-1
CASSDMWGQGAGELFF
>TRBJ1-2|TRBV27
CASSLGQTRTAYTF
>TRBJ1-2|TRBV7-9
CASSLASLTESLDGYTF
>TRBJ2-2|TRBV5-1
CASRWTGANTGELFF
>TRBJ2-1|TRBV27
CASSLTAGTSGTEQFF
>TRBJ2-7|TRBV9
CASSVTGTGAGEQYF
>TRBJ1-2|TRBV10-3
CAIAAGIPYGYTF
>TRBJ2-5|TRBV18
CASSPLVQGIKETQYF
>TRBJ1-1|TRBV6-6
CASKSADYTEAFF
>TRBJ2-1|TRBV18
CASSPGLRTAANEQFF